This TCR beta chain was observed in a study of post-analysis software for immune sequencing data. Unique molecular identifiers were built into the TCR beta cDNA libraries. There were 1 to 10 million T cells, and around 460,000 cDNA molecules came from them. TCRdb ran MiXCR on the PCR reads and lists one entry per CDR3 protein. The table lists a few hundred thousand distinct CDR3 sequences, around 34% of them singletons. Study-wide points: Higher frequency in patients than in controls was seen for about 5 TRBV segments, with TRBV5-6, TRBV5-1 and TRBV20-1 among them. Batch-mates among the samples co-clustered strongly by F measure. Compared against controls, patients with multiple sclerosis displayed significantly lower normalized Chao1 diversity.

In its sample, this clonotype was seen a few times. Its antigen is unknown. This CDR3 region has 13 residues. Trimming took 3 bases from V and 7 from J, leaving 12 bases between them. This sequence originates from a girl under 18 with multiple sclerosis. Sequencing was carried out using blood. The chain couples TRBV12-3 or TRBV12-4 to TRBJ1-2; D remains unclear. CDR3 in DNA: TGTGCCAGCAGTTTGAAAGGGAACGTTGGCTACACCTTC. Protein product: CASSLKGNVGYTF.